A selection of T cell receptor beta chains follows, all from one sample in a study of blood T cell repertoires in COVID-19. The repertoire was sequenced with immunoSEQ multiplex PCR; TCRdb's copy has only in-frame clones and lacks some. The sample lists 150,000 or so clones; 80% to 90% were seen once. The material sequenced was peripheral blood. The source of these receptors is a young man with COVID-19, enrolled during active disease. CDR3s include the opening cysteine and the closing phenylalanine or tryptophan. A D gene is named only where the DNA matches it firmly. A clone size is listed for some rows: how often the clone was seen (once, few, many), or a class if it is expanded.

CDR3: CASSPQLPKETQYF; DNA: TGTGCCAGCAGCCCACAGTTACCTAAAGAGACCCAGTACTTC; J: TRBJ2-5; size: NA; D: NA; V: TRBV7-9
CDR3: CASALVPGTQYF; DNA: TGTGCCAGCGCACTTGTTCCGGGGACCCAGTACTTC; J: TRBJ2-5; size: NA; D: NA; V: TRBV3-1/TRBV3-2
CDR3: CASSLATGGRYYTQYF; DNA: TGTGCCAGCAGCTTAGCCACGGGCGGGAGATATTATACGCAGTATTTT; J: TRBJ2-3; size: NA; D: TRBD2; V: TRBV7-2
CDR3: CASSLAGQGAYEQYF; DNA: TGTGCCAGCAGCCTAGCGGGACAGGGAGCCTACGAGCAGTACTTC; J: TRBJ2-7; size: NA; D: NA; V: TRBV7-2
CDR3: CASNYYTDTQYF; DNA: TGTGCCAGCAACTACTACACAGATACGCAGTATTTT; J: TRBJ2-3; size: NA; D: NA; V: TRBV12-3/TRBV12-4
CDR3: CATSRDRGTYGYTF; DNA: TGTGCCACCAGCAGAGACAGGGGGACCTATGGCTACACCTTC; J: TRBJ1-2; size: once; D: TRBD1; V: TRBV15
CDR3: CASSQVTSGRDREQYF; DNA: TGCGCCAGCAGCCAAGTAACTAGCGGGAGAGACAGGGAGCAGTACTTC; J: TRBJ2-7; size: NA; D: TRBD2; V: TRBV4-3
CDR3: CASTPAGGLETQYF; DNA: TGTGCCAGCACACCAGCAGGGGGCTTGGAGACCCAGTACTTC; J: TRBJ2-5; size: NA; D: TRBD1; V: TRBV6-5
CDR3: CASSYPYNEQFF; DNA: TGTGCCAGCAGTTACCCATACAATGAGCAGTTCTTC; J: TRBJ2-1; size: NA; D: NA; V: TRBV6-2/TRBV6-3
CDR3: CATNRGTMNTEAFF; DNA: TGTGCCACCAACAGGGGAACAATGAACACTGAAGCTTTCTTT; J: TRBJ1-1; size: NA; D: TRBD1; V: TRBV6-5
CDR3: CASSPPAQAPYNEQFF; DNA: TGTGCCAGCTCACCCCCCGCCCAGGCCCCCTACAATGAGCAGTTCTTC; J: TRBJ2-1; size: NA; D: NA; V: TRBV18
CDR3: CAWEASGTQYF; DNA: TGTGCCTGGGAGGCTAGCGGAACGCAGTATTTT; J: TRBJ2-3; size: NA; D: TRBD2; V: TRBV30
CDR3: CASSPGQGADGYTF; DNA: TGTGCCAGCAGCCCGGGACAGGGGGCCGATGGCTACACCTTC; J: TRBJ1-2; size: NA; D: TRBD1; V: TRBV13
CDR3: CASRSLTSITDTQYF; DNA: TGTGCCAGCAGGTCTTTGACTAGTATCACAGATACGCAGTATTTT; J: TRBJ2-3; size: NA; D: NA; V: TRBV7-9
CDR3: CASSQEAHLNSPLHF; DNA: TGTGCCAGCAGCCAAGAGGCACATTTGAATTCACCCCTCCACTTT; J: TRBJ1-6; size: NA; D: NA; V: TRBV14
CDR3: CASSLGQPRTPGELFF; DNA: TGTGCCAGCAGCCTCGGACAGCCGAGAACTCCCGGGGAGCTGTTTTTT; J: TRBJ2-2; size: NA; D: NA; V: TRBV5-5
CDR3: CATSRGNRGPSYEQYF; DNA: TGTGCCACCAGCAGGGGGAACAGGGGCCCCTCCTACGAGCAGTACTTC; J: TRBJ2-7; size: NA; D: TRBD1; V: TRBV15
CDR3: CASSGDWTSGHSSYEQYF; DNA: TGTGCCAGTAGTGGGGACTGGACTAGCGGCCATAGCTCCTACGAGCAGTACTTC; J: TRBJ2-7; size: NA; D: TRBD2; V: TRBV19
CDR3: CASSQVGGIYNEQFF; DNA: TGTGCCAGCAGCCAAGTAGGAGGTATCTACAATGAGCAGTTCTTC; J: TRBJ2-1; size: NA; D: NA; V: TRBV14
CDR3: CASSPRYTSTNEQFF; DNA: TGTGCCAGCAGCCCTCGTTATACCAGTACCAATGAGCAGTTCTTC; J: TRBJ2-1; size: NA; D: NA; V: TRBV9
CDR3: CASSLLLGETQYF; DNA: TGTGCCAGCAGTTTGTTACTAGGAGAGACCCAGTACTTC; J: TRBJ2-5; size: NA; D: NA; V: TRBV27
CDR3: CASSWNDRDTGELFF; DNA: TGCGCCAGCAGCTGGAACGACAGGGACACCGGGGAGCTGTTTTTT; J: TRBJ2-2; size: once; D: TRBD1; V: TRBV5-1
CDR3: CASSPDRAYGYTF; DNA: TGTGCCAGCAGTCCGGACAGGGCATACGGCTACACCTTC; J: TRBJ1-2; size: NA; D: TRBD1; V: TRBV12-3/TRBV12-4
CDR3: CASSPTGGTEAFF; DNA: TGTGCCAGCTCACCGACAGGGGGAACTGAAGCTTTCTTT; J: TRBJ1-1; size: NA; D: TRBD1; V: TRBV18
CDR3: CASSFVGQMNTEAFF; DNA: TGCGCCAGCAGCTTTGTGGGACAGATGAACACTGAAGCTTTCTTT; J: TRBJ1-1; size: NA; D: TRBD1; V: TRBV5-1
CDR3: CASSERGNKYNSPLHF; DNA: TGCGCCAGCAGTGAGAGAGGGAATAAGTATAATTCACCCCTCCACTTT; J: TRBJ1-6; size: NA; D: NA; V: TRBV10-1
CDR3: CASSLRSYETGELFF; DNA: TGTGCCAGCAGCCTCCGGAGTTATGAAACCGGGGAGCTGTTTTTT; J: TRBJ2-2; size: NA; D: NA; V: TRBV7-2
CDR3: CASSLASGRETQYF; DNA: TGTGCCAGCAGCTTAGCAAGCGGGAGGGAGACCCAGTACTTC; J: TRBJ2-5; size: NA; D: TRBD2; V: TRBV7-2
CDR3: CASTMQGSWSSWQFF; DNA: TGTGCCAGCACCATGCAGGGTTCTTGGTCCTCCTGGCAGTTCTTC; J: TRBJ2-1; size: NA; D: NA; V: TRBV21-1
CDR3: CASSTTRTGGGYGYTF; DNA: TGTGCCAGTAGTACCACCCGGACAGGGGGCGGCTATGGCTACACCTTC; J: TRBJ1-2; size: NA; D: TRBD1; V: TRBV19
CDR3: CARPHTMMQFF; DNA: TGTGCCAGGCCTCATACAATGATGCAGTTCTTC; J: TRBJ2-1; size: few; D: NA; V: TRBV6-4
CDR3: CASSQSTRAPTDTQYF; DNA: TGCGCCAGCAGCCAATCGACGCGGGCCCCAACCGATACGCAGTATTTT; J: TRBJ2-3; size: NA; D: NA; V: TRBV4-3
CDR3: CASSPRFTEQFF; DNA: TGTGCCAGCAGTCCGAGGTTTACCGAGCAGTTCTTC; J: TRBJ2-1; size: NA; D: NA; V: TRBV6-2/TRBV6-3
CDR3: CAWSLLAEPTVGYTF; DNA: TGTGCCTGGAGTCTATTGGCGGAGCCAACTGTTGGCTACACCTTC; J: TRBJ1-2; size: NA; D: NA; V: TRBV30